This is a list of T cell receptor beta chains from one sample in a study of cytomegalovirus exposure and HLA in healthy donors. Using immunoSEQ multiplex PCR, the repertoire was profiled, and TCRdb retains in-frame clones only, with some absent. The profile shows about 140,000 clones, 80% to 85% of them singletons. The source material was PBMCs. Receptors originate from a male donor in good health and CMV-seropositive. The CDR3 runs from the conserved cysteine through the conserved F or W. The D gene is left open where the match is weak. A clone size is listed for some rows: how often the clone was seen (once, few, many), or a class if it is expanded.

D gene: NA
clone size: few
V gene: TRBV11-2
J gene: TRBJ2-2
CDR3 protein: CASSLDPSDRFVTGELFF
CDR3 DNA: TGTGCCAGCAGCTTAGATCCCTCCGACAGATTCGTAACCGGGGAGCTGTTTTTT

D gene: TRBD2
clone size: NA
V gene: TRBV27
J gene: TRBJ2-1
CDR3 protein: CASSRRLAGSYNEQFF
CDR3 DNA: TGTGCCAGCAGCCGCAGACTAGCGGGCTCCTACAATGAGCAGTTCTTC

D gene: NA
clone size: NA
V gene: TRBV7-9
J gene: TRBJ2-7
CDR3 protein: CASSYLALNATTSYEQYF
CDR3 DNA: TGTGCCAGCAGCTATCTAGCGCTCAACGCGACGACCTCCTACGAGCAGTACTTC

D gene: TRBD1
clone size: NA
V gene: TRBV7-9
J gene: TRBJ1-2
CDR3 protein: CASSFVGQEGPYGYTF
CDR3 DNA: TGTGCCAGCAGCTTCGTCGGACAGGAAGGCCCCTATGGCTACACCTTC

D gene: NA
clone size: NA
V gene: TRBV29-1
J gene: TRBJ2-7
CDR3 protein: CSVEGAGYEQYF
CDR3 DNA: TGCAGCGTGGAGGGCGCGGGCTACGAGCAGTACTTC

D gene: TRBD2
clone size: NA
V gene: TRBV4-3
J gene: TRBJ2-2
CDR3 protein: CASSQEGLREGLVGELFF
CDR3 DNA: TGCGCCAGCAGCCAAGAGGGTCTACGGGAGGGCCTCGTCGGGGAGCTGTTTTTT

D gene: NA
clone size: NA
V gene: TRBV9
J gene: TRBJ2-7
CDR3 protein: CASSVDQGHYEQYF
CDR3 DNA: TGTGCCAGCAGCGTAGATCAGGGTCACTACGAGCAGTACTTC

D gene: TRBD1
clone size: NA
V gene: TRBV5-1
J gene: TRBJ1-2
CDR3 protein: CASSPNPGQTYGYTF
CDR3 DNA: TGCGCCAGCAGCCCAAACCCGGGACAGACCTATGGCTACACCTTC

D gene: TRBD1
clone size: NA
V gene: TRBV4-1
J gene: TRBJ1-4
CDR3 protein: CASSQGQGNEKLFF
CDR3 DNA: TGCGCCAGCAGCCAAGGACAGGGCAACGAAAAACTGTTTTTT

D gene: TRBD1
clone size: NA
V gene: TRBV28
J gene: TRBJ2-7
CDR3 protein: CASSEDRGHEQYF
CDR3 DNA: TGTGCCAGCAGTGAGGACAGGGGGCACGAGCAGTACTTC

D gene: NA
clone size: NA
V gene: TRBV27
J gene: TRBJ2-1
CDR3 protein: CASKWGGLSSYNEQFF
CDR3 DNA: TGTGCCAGCAAGTGGGGGGGCCTCAGCTCCTACAATGAGCAGTTCTTC

D gene: NA
clone size: NA
V gene: TRBV11-3
J gene: TRBJ2-2
CDR3 protein: CASSFSAGELFF
CDR3 DNA: TGTGCCAGCAGCTTCTCGGCCGGGGAGCTGTTTTTT

D gene: NA
clone size: NA
V gene: TRBV29-1
J gene: TRBJ2-1
CDR3 protein: CSVEDFRTRYNEQFF
CDR3 DNA: TGCAGCGTTGAAGACTTCCGGACTCGATACAATGAGCAGTTCTTC

D gene: TRBD1
clone size: NA
V gene: TRBV7-3
J gene: TRBJ1-1
CDR3 protein: CASSPTGGRYLNTEAFF
CDR3 DNA: TGTGCCAGCAGCCCGACAGGGGGAAGGTACCTGAACACTGAAGCTTTCTTT

D gene: TRBD2
clone size: few
V gene: TRBV11-2
J gene: TRBJ2-3
CDR3 protein: CASGHLAGDTDTQYF
CDR3 DNA: TGTGCCAGCGGACACCTAGCGGGGGACACAGATACGCAGTATTTT

D gene: NA
clone size: few
V gene: TRBV7-9
J gene: TRBJ2-7
CDR3 protein: CASSLAGAPYEQYF
CDR3 DNA: TGTGCCAGCAGCTTAGCGGGAGCCCCCTACGAGCAGTACTTC

D gene: NA
clone size: NA
V gene: TRBV5-8
J gene: TRBJ1-2
CDR3 protein: CASSLHDGYTF
CDR3 DNA: TGTGCCAGCAGCTTGCATGATGGCTACACCTTC

D gene: NA
clone size: few
V gene: TRBV27
J gene: TRBJ2-1
CDR3 protein: CASSPGVSHNEQFF
CDR3 DNA: TGTGCCAGCAGTCCGGGGGTATCACATAATGAGCAGTTCTTC

D gene: NA
clone size: NA
V gene: TRBV6-5
J gene: TRBJ2-2
CDR3 protein: CASSYQDTGELFF
CDR3 DNA: TGTGCCAGCAGTTACCAGGACACCGGGGAGCTGTTTTTT

D gene: TRBD1
clone size: NA
V gene: TRBV6-1
J gene: TRBJ1-5
CDR3 protein: CASQYRGHQPQHF
CDR3 DNA: TGTGCCAGCCAATACAGGGGCCATCAGCCCCAGCATTTT

D gene: TRBD2
clone size: NA
V gene: TRBV7-6
J gene: TRBJ2-1
CDR3 protein: CASSLGMGGFGDEQFF
CDR3 DNA: TGTGCCAGCAGCTTGGGGATGGGGGGGTTTGGTGATGAGCAGTTCTTC

D gene: NA
clone size: NA
V gene: TRBV4-3
J gene: TRBJ2-5
CDR3 protein: CASSPDVGFEQYF
CDR3 DNA: TGCGCCAGCAGCCCAGACGTCGGGTTTGAGCAGTACTTC

D gene: NA
clone size: NA
V gene: TRBV18
J gene: TRBJ2-7
CDR3 protein: CTSSPNPGNEQYF
CDR3 DNA: TGTACCAGCTCACCAAATCCAGGGAACGAGCAGTACTTC

D gene: NA
clone size: NA
V gene: TRBV12-5
J gene: TRBJ1-6
CDR3 protein: CASGLGLNNSPLHF
CDR3 DNA: TGTGCTAGTGGTTTGGGCCTAAATAATTCACCCCTCCACTTT

D gene: TRBD1
clone size: NA
V gene: TRBV7-9
J gene: TRBJ1-3
CDR3 protein: CASRPPDREDTIYF
CDR3 DNA: TGTGCCAGCAGACCCCCGGACAGGGAGGACACCATATATTTT

D gene: TRBD1
clone size: NA
V gene: TRBV2
J gene: TRBJ1-2
CDR3 protein: CASSEADRGSGLGGYTF
CDR3 DNA: TGTGCCAGCAGTGAAGCGGACAGGGGGTCTGGCTTAGGTGGCTACACCTTC

D gene: NA
clone size: NA
V gene: TRBV7-9
J gene: TRBJ1-6
CDR3 protein: CASSLLEGQYPLHF
CDR3 DNA: TGTGCCAGCAGCTTATTGGAGGGCCAATACCCCCTCCACTTT

D gene: TRBD1
clone size: NA
V gene: TRBV7-7
J gene: TRBJ2-2
CDR3 protein: CASSLTGTGVAGELFF
CDR3 DNA: TGTGCTAGCAGCCTCACCGGGACAGGGGTAGCCGGGGAGCTGTTTTTT